This T cell receptor beta chain emerged from a study of T cells in women clearing cervical HPV infection. The study, taken as a whole, reports: It is unknown whether associations predate infection; no effector/memory or HPV-specific sorting.

Comments on this clone: Its target is unknown. The read ends 3 residues shy of where the CDR3 ends; the end is completed using the germline J gene.

All participants had a single incident cervical HPV16 infection, and prevalent HPV16 infections were excluded. Germline-derived CDR1 and CDR2 are LNHDA and SQIVND (reference sequence). The CDR3 runs 18 residues. The V and J ends lost 5 bases and 2 bases, in that order; junction bases with no gene match: 15. The method was immunoSEQ multiplex PCR; TCRdb's version includes in-frame clones alone and lacks a portion of them. This sample's table has 30,000 to 50,000 clones. The sample comprised blood buffy coat. V is TRBV19 and J is TRBJ1-2; 9 bases match TRBD1. The TCR was taken from a woman aged 18 to 75 with a cervical HPV16 infection that either progressed to CIN3+ or cleared (not recorded which). The CDR3 loop is CASSPLPGTGRGNYGYTF. The DNA read from the CDR3 is TGTGCCAGTAGTCCCCTTCCCGGGACAGGGAGGGGAAACTATGGC.